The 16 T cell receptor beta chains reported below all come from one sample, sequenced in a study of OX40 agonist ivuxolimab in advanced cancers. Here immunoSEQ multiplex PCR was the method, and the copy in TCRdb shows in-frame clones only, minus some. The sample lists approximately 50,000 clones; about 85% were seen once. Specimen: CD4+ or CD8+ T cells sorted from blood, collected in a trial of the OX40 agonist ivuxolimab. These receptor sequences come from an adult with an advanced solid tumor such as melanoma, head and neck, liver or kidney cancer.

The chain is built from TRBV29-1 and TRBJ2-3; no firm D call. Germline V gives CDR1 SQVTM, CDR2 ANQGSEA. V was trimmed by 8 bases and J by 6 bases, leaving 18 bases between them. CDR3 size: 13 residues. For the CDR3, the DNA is TGCAGCACCCGGGTCCCTCTAGGGGATACGCAGTATTTT. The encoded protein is CSTRVPLGDTQYF.

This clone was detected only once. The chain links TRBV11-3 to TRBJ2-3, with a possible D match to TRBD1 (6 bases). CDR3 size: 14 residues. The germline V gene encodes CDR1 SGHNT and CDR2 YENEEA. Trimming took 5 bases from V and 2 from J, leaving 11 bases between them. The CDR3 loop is CASSPRTVTDTQYF. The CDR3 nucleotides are TGTGCCAGCAGCCCACGGACAGTCACAGATACGCAGTATTTT.

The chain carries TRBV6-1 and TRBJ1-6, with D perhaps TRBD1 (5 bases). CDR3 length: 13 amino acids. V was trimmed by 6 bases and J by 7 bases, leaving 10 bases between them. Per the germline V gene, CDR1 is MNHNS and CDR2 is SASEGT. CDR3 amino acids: CASSATVNSPLHF. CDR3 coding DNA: TGTGCCAGCAGCGCGACAGTCAATTCACCCCTCCACTTT.

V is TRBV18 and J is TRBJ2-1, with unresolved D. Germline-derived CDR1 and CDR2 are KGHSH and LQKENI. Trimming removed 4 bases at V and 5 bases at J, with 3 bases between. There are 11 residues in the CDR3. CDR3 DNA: TGTGCCAGCTCACGGGACAATGAGCAGTTCTTC. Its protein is CASSRDNEQFF.

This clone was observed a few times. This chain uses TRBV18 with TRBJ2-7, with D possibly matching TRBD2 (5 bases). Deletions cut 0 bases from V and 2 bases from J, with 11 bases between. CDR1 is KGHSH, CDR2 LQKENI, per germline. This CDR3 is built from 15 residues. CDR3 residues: CASSPPGVQAYEQYF. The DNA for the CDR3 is TGTGCCAGCTCACCACCCGGGGTGCAGGCCTACGAGCAGTACTTC.

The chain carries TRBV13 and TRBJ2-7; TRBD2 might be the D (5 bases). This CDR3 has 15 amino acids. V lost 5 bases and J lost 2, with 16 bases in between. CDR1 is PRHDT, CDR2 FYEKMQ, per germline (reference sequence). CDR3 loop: CASSRRAAGAYEQYF. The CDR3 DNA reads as TGTGCCAGCAGCCGTCGGGCGGCGGGTGCCTACGAGCAGTACTTC.

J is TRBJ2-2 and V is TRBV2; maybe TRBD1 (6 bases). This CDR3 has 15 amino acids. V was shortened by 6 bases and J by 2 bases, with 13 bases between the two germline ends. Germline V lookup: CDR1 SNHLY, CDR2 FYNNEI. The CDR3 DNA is TGTGCCAGCAGGTTGGTGGGACACAACACCGGGGAGCTGTTTTTT. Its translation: CASRLVGHNTGELFF.

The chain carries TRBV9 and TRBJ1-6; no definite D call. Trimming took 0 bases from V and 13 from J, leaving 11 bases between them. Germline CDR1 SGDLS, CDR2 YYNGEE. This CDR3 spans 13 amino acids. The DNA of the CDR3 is TGTGCCAGCAGCGTAGGACCAAGTAACCCCCTCCACTTT. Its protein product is CASSVGPSNPLHF.

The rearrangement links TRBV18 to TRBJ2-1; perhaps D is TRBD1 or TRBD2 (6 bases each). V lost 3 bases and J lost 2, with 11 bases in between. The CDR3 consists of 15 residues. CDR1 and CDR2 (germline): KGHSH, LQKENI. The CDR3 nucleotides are TGTGCCAGCTCACCGGTGGGGGGCACCTACAATGAGCAGTTCTTC. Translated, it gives CASSPVGGTYNEQFF. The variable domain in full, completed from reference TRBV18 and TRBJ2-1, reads NAGVMQNPRHLVRRRGQEARLRCSPMKGHSHVYWYRQLPEEGLKFMVYLQKENIIDESGMPKERFSAEFPKEGPSILRIQQVVRGDSAAYFCASSPVGGTYNEQFFGPGTRLTVL.

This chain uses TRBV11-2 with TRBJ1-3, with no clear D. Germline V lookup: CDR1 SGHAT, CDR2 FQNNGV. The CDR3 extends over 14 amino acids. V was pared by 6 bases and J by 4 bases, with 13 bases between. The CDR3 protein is CASRSPNMGNTIYF. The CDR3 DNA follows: TGTGCCAGCAGAAGCCCTAATATGGGAAACACCATATATTTT.

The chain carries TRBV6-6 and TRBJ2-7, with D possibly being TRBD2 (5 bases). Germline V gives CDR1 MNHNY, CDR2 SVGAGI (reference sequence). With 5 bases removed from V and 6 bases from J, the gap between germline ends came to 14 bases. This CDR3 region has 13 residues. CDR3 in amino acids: CASSHRVEAEQYF. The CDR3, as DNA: TGTGCCAGCAGTCACCGGGTGGAGGCCGAGCAGTACTTC.

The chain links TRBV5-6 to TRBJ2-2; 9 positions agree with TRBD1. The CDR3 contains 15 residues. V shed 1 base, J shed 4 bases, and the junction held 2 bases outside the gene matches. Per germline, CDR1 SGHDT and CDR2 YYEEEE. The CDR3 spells CASSLRTGVTGELFF. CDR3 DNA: TGTGCCAGCAGCTTGCGGACAGGGGTCACCGGGGAGCTGTTTTTT.

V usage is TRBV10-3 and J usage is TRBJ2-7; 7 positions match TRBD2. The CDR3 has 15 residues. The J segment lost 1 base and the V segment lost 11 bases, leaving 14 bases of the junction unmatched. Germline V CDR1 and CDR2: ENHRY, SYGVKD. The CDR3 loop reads CAARPGGGASYEQYF. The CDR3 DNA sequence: TGTGCCGCCAGGCCGGGGGGTGGGGCATCCTACGAGCAGTACTTC.

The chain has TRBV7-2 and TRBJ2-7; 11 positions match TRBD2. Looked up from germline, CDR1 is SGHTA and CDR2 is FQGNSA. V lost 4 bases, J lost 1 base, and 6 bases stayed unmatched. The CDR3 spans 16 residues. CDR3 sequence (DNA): TGTGCCAGCAGCTCACCAGGGACTAGCGGTTCCTACGAGCAGTACTTC. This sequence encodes CASSSPGTSGSYEQYF.

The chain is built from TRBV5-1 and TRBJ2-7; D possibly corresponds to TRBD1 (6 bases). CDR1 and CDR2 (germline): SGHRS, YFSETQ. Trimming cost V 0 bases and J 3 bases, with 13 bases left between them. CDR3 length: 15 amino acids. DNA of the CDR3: TGCGCCAGCAGCTTGGGTGACAGGAATAACTACGAGCAGTACTTC. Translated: CASSLGDRNNYEQYF.

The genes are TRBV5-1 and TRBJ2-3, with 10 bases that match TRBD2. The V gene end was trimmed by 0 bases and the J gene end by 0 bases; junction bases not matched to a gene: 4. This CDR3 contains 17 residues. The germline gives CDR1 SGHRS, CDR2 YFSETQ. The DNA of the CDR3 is TGCGCCAGCAGCTTGGGCGGGACTAGCGCTAGCACAGATACGCAGTATTTT. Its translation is CASSLGGTSASTDTQYF.